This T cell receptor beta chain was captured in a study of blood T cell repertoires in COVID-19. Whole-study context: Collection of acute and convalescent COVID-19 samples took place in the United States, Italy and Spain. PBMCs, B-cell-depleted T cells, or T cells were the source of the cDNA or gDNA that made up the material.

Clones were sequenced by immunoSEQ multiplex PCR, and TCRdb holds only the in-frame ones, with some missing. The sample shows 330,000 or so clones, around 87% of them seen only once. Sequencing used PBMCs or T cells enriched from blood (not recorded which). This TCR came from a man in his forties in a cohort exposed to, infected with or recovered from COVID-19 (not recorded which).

The CDR3 DNA follows: TGCGCCAGCAGCCGCGGGACTGGCAGCTTCGCTGGGGCCAACGTCCTGACTTTC. Its translation: CASSRGTGSFAGANVLTF. V gene TRBV5-1 combines with J gene TRBJ2-6, with D maybe TRBD2 (6 bases). The CDR3 covers 18 residues. V was trimmed by 4 bases and J by 2 bases, leaving 19 bases between them. Germline V gene sequence: CDR1 SGHRS, CDR2 YFSETQ.